A selection of T cell receptor beta chains follows, all from one sample in a study of blood T cells in healthy people across ages. TCRdb passed the 5' RACE reads through MiXCR, listing each CDR3 protein once. In the table there are about 770,000 distinct CDR3 sequences, 40% to 50% of which are singletons. Sequenced sample: blood. All receptors come from a man aged 55 to 70 in good health. The CDR3 runs from the conserved cysteine through the conserved F or W. Fields, in order: CDR3 protein, V gene, J gene, CDR3 length.

CDR3 protein: CASNAGTKKNIQYF
V gene: TRBV6-2/TRBV6-3
J gene: TRBJ2-4
CDR3 length: 14

CDR3 protein: CASSLSPNRGGETQYF
V gene: TRBV3-1
J gene: TRBJ2-5
CDR3 length: 16

CDR3 protein: CASSDGSEQYF
V gene: TRBV6-4
J gene: TRBJ2-4
CDR3 length: 11

CDR3 protein: CASSLTSGPSYNEQFF
V gene: TRBV5-5
J gene: TRBJ2-1
CDR3 length: 16

CDR3 protein: CSASAGLHEKLFF
V gene: TRBV20-1
J gene: TRBJ1-4
CDR3 length: 13

CDR3 protein: CASTDTGTAQETQYF
V gene: TRBV7-2
J gene: TRBJ2-5
CDR3 length: 15

CDR3 protein: CASSQDRLRSYNEQFF
V gene: TRBV4-1
J gene: TRBJ2-1
CDR3 length: 16

CDR3 protein: CAISEGLGQPQHF
V gene: TRBV10-3
J gene: TRBJ1-5
CDR3 length: 13

CDR3 protein: CASSLVVAGGVDTQYF
V gene: TRBV7-2
J gene: TRBJ2-3
CDR3 length: 16

CDR3 protein: CASSYHDRGQVIQYF
V gene: TRBV6-6
J gene: TRBJ2-7
CDR3 length: 15

CDR3 protein: CASSPRTRNEQFF
V gene: TRBV7-2
J gene: TRBJ2-1
CDR3 length: 13

CDR3 protein: CASSSPGTSPGANVLTF
V gene: TRBV5-1
J gene: TRBJ2-6
CDR3 length: 17

CDR3 protein: CSAEGQGVSWGVF
V gene: TRBV20-1
J gene: TRBJ2-1
CDR3 length: 13

CDR3 protein: CASSWTGGKVSEQYF
V gene: TRBV7-9
J gene: TRBJ2-7
CDR3 length: 15

CDR3 protein: CAISESRDRYNEQFF
V gene: TRBV10-3
J gene: TRBJ2-1
CDR3 length: 15

CDR3 protein: CSASDYEQYF
V gene: TRBV20-1
J gene: TRBJ2-7
CDR3 length: 10

CDR3 protein: CSAKIGETQYF
V gene: TRBV20-1
J gene: .
CDR3 length: 11

CDR3 protein: CASGAQGGCNEQFF
V gene: TRBV5-1
J gene: TRBJ2-1
CDR3 length: 14